The next 17 T cell receptor beta chains were all read from a single sample in a study of identical twins. In TCRdb, the 5' RACE reads were re-called with MiXCR into one record per CDR3 protein. The repertoire includes around 960,000 distinct CDR3 sequences, about 12% of them detected once, and around 1.6% sits in the top ten. This sample also appeared in a second study, on yellow fever vaccine responses in identical twins.

Sequenced material: PBMCs. These receptors were taken from a woman aged 18-29 years in good health.

This sequence joins TRBV6-1 and TRBJ2-1, with 8 bases fitting TRBD1. Germline CDR1 and CDR2: MNHNS and SASEGT. This CDR3 region has 15 residues. J lost 3 bases, V lost 5 bases, and 6 bases had no gene match. This chain's CDR3 is CASSPRQGYYNEQFF. Here the CDR3 DNA reads TGTGCCAGCAGTCCGAGACAGGGGTACTACAATGAGCAGTTCTTC.

This clonotype was counted ten times or more. The V and J genes are TRBV12-3 or TRBV12-4 and TRBJ2-2; TRBD1 or TRBD2 may be the D gene (5 bases each). The CDR3 has 15 amino acids. V lost 3 bases to trimming and J lost 1 base, with 9 bases between them. In nucleotides, the CDR3 is TGTGCCAGCAGTTTGGGGGACCTGAACACCGGGGAGCTGTTTTTT. Its translation: CASSLGDLNTGELFF.

V usage is TRBV9 and J usage is TRBJ2-1; unclear D gene. Trimming took off 3 bases at V and 2 bases at J, with 9 bases between the two ends. In germline, CDR1 is SGDLS, CDR2 YYNGEE. The CDR3 extends over 14 amino acids. CDR3 sequence: CASSERSTYNEQFF. CDR3 nucleotide sequence: TGTGCCAGCAGCGAGCGTAGCACCTACAATGAGCAGTTCTTC.

This CDR3 is CSVRPAGFTDTQYF. The CDR3 DNA reads as TGCAGCGTGAGACCAGCGGGTTTCACAGATACGCAGTATTTT. The J gene is TRBJ2-3, the V gene TRBV29-1; the D gene is possibly TRBD2 (6 bases). With 6 bases removed from V and 2 bases from J, the gap between germline ends came to 15 bases. The CDR3 runs to 14 residues. In germline, CDR1 is SQVTM, CDR2 ANQGSEA.

V usage is TRBV10-3 and J usage is TRBJ2-3; TRBD2 matches at 11 bases. The CDR3 totals 17 residues. Germline lookup yields CDR1 ENHRY and CDR2 SYGVKD. V lost 2 bases to trimming and J lost 0 bases; unmatched junction nucleotides: 4. CDR3 loop: CAISEASGGLSTDTQYF. The CDR3 coding sequence is TGTGCCATCAGTGAGGCTAGCGGGGGGCTAAGCACAGATACGCAGTATTTT.

V gene TRBV29-1 combines with J gene TRBJ2-5; TRBD1 matches 9 bases. This CDR3 has 14 residues. Germline V CDR1 and CDR2: SQVTM, ANQGSEA. With V trimmed by 6 bases and J by 5 bases, 10 bases remained unmatched. CDR3 in amino acids: CSVDGTGNWETQYF. CDR3 DNA: TGCAGCGTGGACGGGACAGGGAATTGGGAGACCCAGTACTTC. Supplemented by reference TRBV29-1 and TRBJ2-5, the full variable domain reads SAVISQKPSRDICQRGTSLTIQCQVDSQVTMMFWYRQQPGQSLTLIATANQGSEATYESGFVIDKFPISRPNLTFSTLTVSNMSPEDSSIYLCSVDGTGNWETQYFGPGTRLLVL.

V gene TRBV7-3 combines with J gene TRBJ2-2, with 9 nucleotides matching TRBD1. The CDR3 contains 17 residues. Per the germline V gene, CDR1 is SGHTA and CDR2 is FQGTGA. V trimming: 0 bases; J trimming: 4 bases; junction bases outside the gene matches: 6. CDR3 region: CASSLTIQGAVTGELFF. The CDR3 DNA is TGTGCCAGCAGCTTAACCATACAGGGGGCTGTCACCGGGGAGCTGTTTTTT. Full variable domain (missing parts from reference TRBV7-3 and TRBJ2-2): GAGVSQTPSNKVTEKGKYVELRCDPISGHTALYWYRQSLGQGPEFLIYFQGTGAADDSGLPNDRFFAVRPEGSVSTLKIQRTERGDSAVYLCASSLTIQGAVTGELFFGEGSRLTVL.

As concerns this clonotype: A much larger clonotype is one base distant, so this may be a read error. This chain connects TRBV4-1 to TRBJ2-4, with D tentatively TRBD1 or TRBD2 (5 bases each). Germline CDR1 MGHRA, CDR2 YSYEKL. This CDR3 has 16 amino acids. This CDR3 reads CASSQFGAGAKNTQYF. The CDR3, as DNA: TGCGCCAGCAGCCAATTTGGGGCGGGTGCCAAAAACACTCAGTACTTC.

CDR3 region: CASRFLAETYNEQFF. The CDR3 region has the DNA TGTGCCAGCCGATTTTTAGCGGAGACCTACAATGAGCAGTTCTTC. The gene calls are TRBV5-5 and TRBJ2-1, with D maybe TRBD2 (6 bases). Looked up from germline, CDR1 is SGHKS and CDR2 is YYEKEE (reference sequence). Trimming took off 7 bases at V and 2 bases at J, with 16 bases between the two ends. This CDR3 has 15 residues.

J is TRBJ2-7 and V is TRBV20-1; D is undetermined. CDR1 is DFQATT and CDR2 is SNEGSKA in the germline V gene (reference sequence). The CDR3 extends over 13 amino acids. V shed 6 bases and J shed 0 bases, with 12 bases lying between them. The CDR3 region is CSARYLSSYEQYF. The CDR3 DNA reads as TGCAGTGCCCGATATCTGAGCTCCTACGAGCAGTACTTC.

This clonotype was observed a handful of times. V is TRBV6-1 and J is TRBJ1-6; TRBD1 is a possible D gene (6 bases). The germline V gene has CDR1 MNHNS and CDR2 SASEGT. With 9 bases removed from V and 7 bases from J, the gap between germline ends came to 19 bases. The CDR3 covers 15 residues. In nucleotides, the CDR3 is TGTGCCAGTTCGGGGAGGGGGGGCGGAAATTCACCCCTCCACTTT. This encodes CASSGRGGGNSPLHF.

This clonotype was seen a handful of times. The chain links TRBV3-1 to TRBJ2-5; 8 nucleotides agree with TRBD2. In germline, CDR1 is LGHDT, CDR2 YNNKEL (reference sequence). The V and J ends lost 1 base and 5 bases, in that order; junction bases with no gene match: 3. This CDR3 contains 14 residues. The CDR3 DNA follows: TGTGCCAGCAGCCAAGTGGCGGGAGGCGAGACCCAGTACTTC. This gives the protein CASSQVAGGETQYF.

This clonotype occurred many times. This chain joins TRBV29-1 and TRBJ2-2; TRBD2 matches 12 bases. V shed 4 bases, J shed 6 bases, and the junction held 3 bases outside the gene matches. Germline CDR1 SQVTM, CDR2 ANQGSEA. The CDR3 is made up of 14 amino acids. CDR3 nucleotide sequence: TGCAGCGTTGCGCTAGCGGGAGGGCCCGGGGAGCTGTTTTTT. It yields the protein CSVALAGGPGELFF.

This clonotype came up many times. The V call is TRBV9, the J call TRBJ2-1, with D possibly being TRBD1 or TRBD2 (6 bases each). V gave up 4 bases and J gave up 2 bases, with 19 bases separating them. The CDR3 extends over 17 amino acids. Germline V gene data show CDR1 as SGDLS and CDR2 as YYNGEE. CDR3 bases: TGTGCCAGCAGCCCCTTCCGGGGGCCGACCACCTACAATGAGCAGTTCTTC. It yields the protein CASSPFRGPTTYNEQFF.

This clonotype was recorded a few times. The chain is built from TRBV20-1 and TRBJ2-5, with 8 bases that match TRBD2. With V trimmed by 3 bases and J by 4 bases, 7 bases remained unmatched. The CDR3 loop spans 14 amino acids. Germline loops: CDR1 DFQATT, CDR2 SNEGSKA (reference sequence). CDR3 protein: CSASGTSLRETQYF. Here the CDR3 DNA reads TGCAGTGCTAGCGGGACTAGTCTTCGAGAGACCCAGTACTTC.

This clonotype came up a few times. The chain recombines TRBV29-1 with TRBJ2-7; D remains unclear. The CDR3 has 12 amino acids. The V gene's germline CDR1 is SQVTM and CDR2 ANQGSEA. The V and J ends lost 4 bases and 2 bases respectively, with 9 bases between them. CDR3 amino acids: CSVASVAYEQYF. As DNA, the CDR3 is TGCAGCGTTGCGAGCGTGGCCTACGAGCAGTACTTC.

This clonotype was found many times. The rearrangement uses TRBV20-1 and TRBJ1-5; maybe TRBD1 (5 bases). The germline V gene encodes CDR1 DFQATT and CDR2 SNEGSKA (reference sequence). The CDR3 sequence is 14 residues long. CDR3 sequence (DNA): TGCGGACATAGAGCGGGGGACTTCTGTCGGCCCCAGCATTTT. This codes for CGHRAGDFCRPQHF.